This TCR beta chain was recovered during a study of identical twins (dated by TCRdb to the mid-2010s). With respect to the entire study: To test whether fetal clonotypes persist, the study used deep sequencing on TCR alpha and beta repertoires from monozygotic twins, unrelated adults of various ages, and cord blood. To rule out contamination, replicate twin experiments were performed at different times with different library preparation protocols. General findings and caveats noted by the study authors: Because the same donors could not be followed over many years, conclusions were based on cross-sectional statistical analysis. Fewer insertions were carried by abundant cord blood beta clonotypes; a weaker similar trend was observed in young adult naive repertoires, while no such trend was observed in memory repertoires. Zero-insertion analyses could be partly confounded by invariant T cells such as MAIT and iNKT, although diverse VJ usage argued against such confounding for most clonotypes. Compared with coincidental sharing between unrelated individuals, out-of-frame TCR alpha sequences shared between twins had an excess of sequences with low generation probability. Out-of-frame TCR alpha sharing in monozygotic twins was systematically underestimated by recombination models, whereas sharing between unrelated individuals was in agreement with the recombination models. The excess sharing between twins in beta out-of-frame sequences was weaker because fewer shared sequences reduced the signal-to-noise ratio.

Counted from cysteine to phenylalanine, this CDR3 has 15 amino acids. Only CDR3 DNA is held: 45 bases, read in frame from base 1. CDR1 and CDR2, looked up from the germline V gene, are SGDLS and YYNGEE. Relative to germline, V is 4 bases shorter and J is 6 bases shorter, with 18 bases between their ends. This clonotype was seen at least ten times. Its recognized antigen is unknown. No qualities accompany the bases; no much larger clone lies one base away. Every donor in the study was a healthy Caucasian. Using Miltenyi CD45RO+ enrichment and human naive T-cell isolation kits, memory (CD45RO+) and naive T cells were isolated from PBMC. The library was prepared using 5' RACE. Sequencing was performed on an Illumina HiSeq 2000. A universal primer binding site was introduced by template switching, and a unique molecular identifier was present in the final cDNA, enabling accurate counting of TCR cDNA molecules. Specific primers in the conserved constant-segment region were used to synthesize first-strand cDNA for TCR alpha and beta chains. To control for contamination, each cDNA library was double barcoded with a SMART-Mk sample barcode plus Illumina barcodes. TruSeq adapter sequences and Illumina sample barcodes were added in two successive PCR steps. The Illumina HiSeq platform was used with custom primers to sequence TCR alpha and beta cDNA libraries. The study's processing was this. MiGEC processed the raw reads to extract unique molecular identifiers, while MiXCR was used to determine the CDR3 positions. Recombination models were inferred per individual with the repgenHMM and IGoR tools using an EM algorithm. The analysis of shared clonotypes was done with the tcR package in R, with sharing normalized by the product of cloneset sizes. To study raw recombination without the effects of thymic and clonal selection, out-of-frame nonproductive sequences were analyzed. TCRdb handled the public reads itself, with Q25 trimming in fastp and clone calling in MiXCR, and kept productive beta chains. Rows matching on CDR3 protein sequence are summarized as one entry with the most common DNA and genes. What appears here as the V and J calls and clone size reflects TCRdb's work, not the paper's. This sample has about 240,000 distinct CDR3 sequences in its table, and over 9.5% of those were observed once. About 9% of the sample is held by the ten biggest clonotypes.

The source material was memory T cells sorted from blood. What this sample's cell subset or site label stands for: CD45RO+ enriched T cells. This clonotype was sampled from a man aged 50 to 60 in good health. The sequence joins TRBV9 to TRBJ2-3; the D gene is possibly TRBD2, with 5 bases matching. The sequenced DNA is TGTGCCAGCAGCCCGACTGTTAGCGCTTTGGATACGCAGTATTTT. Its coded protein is CASSPTVSALDTQYF.